This section outlines one T cell receptor beta chain sequence together with its context. TCRbeta library construction was performed incorporating unique molecular identifiers. One entry per CDR3 protein results from TCRdb running MiXCR on the PCR reads. In the table there are 200,000 or so distinct CDR3 sequences, approximately 7% of which are singletons. The data are from a study of T-cell reconstitution after alpha-beta-depleted transplantation in children. There are 16 residues in the CDR3. Losses at the gene ends were 5 bases for V and 6 bases for J; bases not matched to a gene: 10. The source of this sequence is a boy aged 2-15 years with acute lymphoblastic leukemia, due to receive a stem cell transplant. The sample consisted of PBMCs, taken before TCRalphabeta/CD19-depleted stem cell transplant. The chain uses TRBV12-3 or TRBV12-4 and TRBJ2-2, with 9 bases lining up with TRBD2. This CDR3 reads CASSPGTSSAPGELFF. The CDR3 DNA is TGTGCCAGCAGTCCGGGGACTAGCTCGGCTCCCGGGGAGCTGTTTTTT.